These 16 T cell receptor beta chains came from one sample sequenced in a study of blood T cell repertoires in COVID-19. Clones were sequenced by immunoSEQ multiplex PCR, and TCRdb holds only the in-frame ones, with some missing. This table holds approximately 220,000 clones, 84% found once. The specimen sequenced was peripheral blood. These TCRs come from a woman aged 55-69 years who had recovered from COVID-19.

CDR3: CASSPRGRLSNQPQHF. CDR3 in DNA: TGTGCCAGCAGCCCTCGAGGGCGACTTAGCAATCAGCCCCAGCATTTT. The V gene is TRBV7-8, the J gene TRBJ1-5; no clear D. The germline V and J ends were trimmed by 5 bases and 0 bases, with 14 bases remaining between them. The CDR3 spans 16 residues. Germline assignment: CDR1 SGHVS and CDR2 FQNEAQ. Looking up the rest from reference TRBV7-8 and TRBJ1-5 gives the full variable domain: GAGVSQSPRYKVAKRGQDVALRCDPISGHVSLFWYQQALGQGPEFLTYFQNEAQLDKSGLPSDRFFAERPEGSVSTLKIQRTQQEDSAVYLCASSPRGRLSNQPQHFGDGTRLSIL.

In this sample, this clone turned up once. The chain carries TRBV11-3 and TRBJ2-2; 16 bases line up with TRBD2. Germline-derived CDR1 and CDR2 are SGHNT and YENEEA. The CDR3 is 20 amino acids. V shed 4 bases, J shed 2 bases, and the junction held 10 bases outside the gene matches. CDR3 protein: CASSSPGLAGGNKNTGELFF. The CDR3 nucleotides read TGTGCCAGCAGCTCGCCGGGACTAGCGGGGGGGAATAAAAACACCGGGGAGCTGTTTTTT.

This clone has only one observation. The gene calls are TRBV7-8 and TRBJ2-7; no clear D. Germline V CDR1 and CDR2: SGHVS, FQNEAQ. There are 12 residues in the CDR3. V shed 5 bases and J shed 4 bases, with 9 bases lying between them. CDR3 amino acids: CASSTRLYEQYF. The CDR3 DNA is TGTGCCAGCAGCACCAGGTTATACGAGCAGTACTTC.

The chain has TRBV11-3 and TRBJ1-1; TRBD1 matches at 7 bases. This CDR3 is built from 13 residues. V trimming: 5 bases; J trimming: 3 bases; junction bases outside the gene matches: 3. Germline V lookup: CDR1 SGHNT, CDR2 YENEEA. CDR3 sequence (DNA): TGTGCCAGCAGCAGGGACAGAGACACTGAAGCTTTCTTT. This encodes CASSRDRDTEAFF.

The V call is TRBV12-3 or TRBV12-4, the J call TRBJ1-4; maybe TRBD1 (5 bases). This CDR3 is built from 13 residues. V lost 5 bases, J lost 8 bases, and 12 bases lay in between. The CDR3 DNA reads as TGTGCCAGCAGTCCCCCCGACAGCGAAAAACTGTTTTTT. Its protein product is CASSPPDSEKLFF.

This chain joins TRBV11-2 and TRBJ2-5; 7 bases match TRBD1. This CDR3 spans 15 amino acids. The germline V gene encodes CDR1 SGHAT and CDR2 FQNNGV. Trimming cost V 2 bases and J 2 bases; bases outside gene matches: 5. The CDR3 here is CASSLIWDSQETQYF. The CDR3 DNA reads TGTGCCAGCAGCTTAATCTGGGACAGTCAAGAGACCCAGTACTTC.

The CDR3 DNA is TGCAGTGCTCCCAGGGTGGGCGGCTACACCTTC. This sequence encodes CSAPRVGGYTF. The chain employs TRBV20-1 and TRBJ1-2, with D possibly TRBD1 on 5 matching bases. This CDR3 has 11 residues. CDR1 is DFQATT, CDR2 SNEGSKA, per germline (reference sequence). V lost 5 bases and J lost 8, with 12 bases in between.

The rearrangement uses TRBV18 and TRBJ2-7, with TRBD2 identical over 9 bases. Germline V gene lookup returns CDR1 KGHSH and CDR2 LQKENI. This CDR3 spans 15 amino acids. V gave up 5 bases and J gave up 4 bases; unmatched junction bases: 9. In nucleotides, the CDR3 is TGTGCCAGCTCATCAGAAGCGGGGGGAGGATACGAGCAGTACTTC. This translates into CASSSEAGGGYEQYF.

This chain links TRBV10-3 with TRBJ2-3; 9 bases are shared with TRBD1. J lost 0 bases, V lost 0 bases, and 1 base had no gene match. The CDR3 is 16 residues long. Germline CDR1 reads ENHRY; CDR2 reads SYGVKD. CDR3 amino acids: CAISESGTGSTDTQYF. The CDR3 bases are TGTGCCATCAGTGAGTCAGGGACAGGGAGCACAGATACGCAGTATTTT.

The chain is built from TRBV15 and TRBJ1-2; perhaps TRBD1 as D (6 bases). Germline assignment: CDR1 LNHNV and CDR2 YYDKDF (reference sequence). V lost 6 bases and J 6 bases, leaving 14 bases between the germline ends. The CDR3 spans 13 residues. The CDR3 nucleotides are TGTGCCACCAGTCAGAGGGGGATCGATGGCTACACCTTC. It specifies CATSQRGIDGYTF.

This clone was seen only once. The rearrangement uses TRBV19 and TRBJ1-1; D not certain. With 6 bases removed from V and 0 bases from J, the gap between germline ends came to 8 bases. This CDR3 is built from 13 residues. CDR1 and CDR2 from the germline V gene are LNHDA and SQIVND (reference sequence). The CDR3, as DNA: TGTGCCAGTAGGTTATTTATGAACACTGAAGCTTTCTTT. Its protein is CASRLFMNTEAFF. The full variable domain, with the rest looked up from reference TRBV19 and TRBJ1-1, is DGGITQSPKYLFRKEGQNVTLSCEQNLNHDAMYWYRQDPGQGLRLIYYSQIVNDFQKGDIAEGYSVSREKKESFPLTVTSAQKNPTAFYLCASRLFMNTEAFFGQGTRLTVV.

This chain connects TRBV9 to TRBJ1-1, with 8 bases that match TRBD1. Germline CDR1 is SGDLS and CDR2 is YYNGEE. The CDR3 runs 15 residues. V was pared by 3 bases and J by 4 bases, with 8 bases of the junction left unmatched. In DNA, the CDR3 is TGTGCCAGCAGCGCTGGGACAGGTGTATTCACTGAAGCTTTCTTT. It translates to CASSAGTGVFTEAFF.

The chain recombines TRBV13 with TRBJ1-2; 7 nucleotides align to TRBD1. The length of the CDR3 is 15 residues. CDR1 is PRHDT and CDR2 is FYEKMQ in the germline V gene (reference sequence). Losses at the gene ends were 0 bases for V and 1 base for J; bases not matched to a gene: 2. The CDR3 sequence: CASSLGQGSNYGYTF. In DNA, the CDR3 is TGTGCCAGCAGCTTAGGACAGGGGAGTAACTATGGCTACACCTTC.

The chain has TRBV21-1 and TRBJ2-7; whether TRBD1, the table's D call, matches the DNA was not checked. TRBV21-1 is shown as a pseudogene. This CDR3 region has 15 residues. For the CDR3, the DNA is TGTGCCAGCAGCAAAGAAAGGGGAAACCCCTCCGAGCAGTACTTC. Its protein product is CASSKERGNPSEQYF.

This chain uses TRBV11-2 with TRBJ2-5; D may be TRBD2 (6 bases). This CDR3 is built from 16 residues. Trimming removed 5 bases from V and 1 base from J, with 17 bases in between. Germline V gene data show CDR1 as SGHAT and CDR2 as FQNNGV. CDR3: CASSLSTLGGQETQYF. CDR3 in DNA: TGTGCCAGCAGCCTTAGTACCTTGGGGGGCCAAGAGACCCAGTACTTC.

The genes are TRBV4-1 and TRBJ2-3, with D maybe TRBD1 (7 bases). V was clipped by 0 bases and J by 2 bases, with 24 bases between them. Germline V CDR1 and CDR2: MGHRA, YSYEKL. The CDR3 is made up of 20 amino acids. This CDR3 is CASSQDAGTDSFPHTDTQYF. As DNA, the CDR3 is TGCGCCAGCAGCCAAGATGCGGGGACAGATTCCTTTCCACACACAGATACGCAGTATTTT.